One and the same sample provided the 20 T cell receptor beta chains below, sequenced in a study of cytomegalovirus exposure and HLA in healthy donors. Primers included in the PCR were 60 Vbeta and 13 Jbeta primers. Method: immunoSEQ multiplex PCR; TCRdb's copy keeps in-frame clones and lacks some. This sample carries about 130,000 clones, about 81% of them seen once, and the ten largest clones take approximately 5.6%. Material: PBMCs. Source of these receptors: a woman in her thirties or forties in good health and CMV-seropositive.

The chain is built from TRBV6-1 and TRBJ1-2; D gene ambiguous. The CDR3 length is 13 residues. Germline CDR1 MNHNS, CDR2 SASEGT. V shed 8 bases and J shed 5 bases, with 15 bases lying between them. CDR3 nucleotides: TGTGCCAGCCACCAGCAGGCCCAGTATGGCTACACCTTC. It specifies CASHQQAQYGYTF.

The sample holds a few counts of this clone. The rearrangement uses TRBV2 and TRBJ1-4; no firm D call. The V gene lost 6 bases and the J gene lost 2 bases, with 7 bases spanning the gap. This CDR3 is 13 amino acids long. The germline V gene encodes CDR1 SNHLY and CDR2 FYNNEI. CDR3 residues: CASRGGTNEKLFF. CDR3 DNA: TGTGCCAGCAGGGGAGGGACTAATGAAAAACTGTTTTTT. Full variable domain (outside the CDR3, taken from reference TRBV2 and TRBJ1-4): EPEVTQTPSHQVTQMGQEVILRCVPISNHLYFYWYRQILGQKVEFLVSFYNNEISEKSEIFDDQFSVERPDGSNFTLKIRSTKLEDSAMYFCASRGGTNEKLFFGSGTQLSVL.

This clone was picked up a small number of times. This chain connects TRBV6-5 to TRBJ1-2, with a weak D call TRBD1 (5 bases). Germline CDR1 MNHEY, CDR2 SVGAGI. The CDR3 is made up of 13 amino acids. Trimming cost V 7 bases and J 7 bases, with 16 bases left between them. The CDR3 is CASTQGWGGGYTF. DNA of the CDR3: TGTGCCAGCACCCAGGGATGGGGAGGTGGCTACACCTTC.

The chain carries TRBV27 and TRBJ1-1; D unresolved. Trimming removed 4 bases at V and 4 bases at J, with 13 bases between. The CDR3 extends over 14 amino acids. Germline V gene data show CDR1 as MNHEY and CDR2 as SMNVEV (reference sequence). CDR3 bases: TGTGCCAGCAGTTACAATAGAGGGATCACTGAAGCTTTCTTT. It translates to CASSYNRGITEAFF.

This chain connects TRBV5-1 to TRBJ1-1, with 7 bases aligning to TRBD1. After removal of 0 bases from V and 6 bases from J, the junction contained 11 bases not matched to a gene. The CDR3 sequence is 16 residues long. Per the germline V gene, CDR1 is SGHRS and CDR2 is YFSETQ. The CDR3 here is CASSLGQGLHKPEAFF. CDR3 sequence (DNA): TGCGCCAGCAGCTTGGGACAGGGTCTACATAAACCTGAAGCTTTCTTT.

This clone was seen only once. The gene calls are TRBV30 and TRBJ2-1; D perhaps matches TRBD2 (5 bases). The CDR3 runs to 12 residues. Germline V gene data show CDR1 as GTSNPN and CDR2 as SVGIG (reference sequence). Trimming stripped 5 bases from V and 9 bases from J, with 14 bases between. The CDR3, as DNA: TGTGCCTGGCGCGAGGGTATGGGTGAGCAGTTCTTC. Translating gives CAWREGMGEQFF.

This chain connects TRBV19 to TRBJ2-5, with 10 bases lining up with TRBD2. The germline V gene has CDR1 LNHDA and CDR2 SQIVND (reference sequence). The CDR3 runs to 14 residues. V was pared by 4 bases and J by 5 bases, with 4 bases of the junction left unmatched. In DNA, the CDR3 is TGTGCCAGTAGTACCCTAGCGGGAGTGGAGACCCAGTACTTC. Translated: CASSTLAGVETQYF. Looking up the rest from reference TRBV19 and TRBJ2-5 gives the full variable domain: DGGITQSPKYLFRKEGQNVTLSCEQNLNHDAMYWYRQDPGQGLRLIYYSQIVNDFQKGDIAEGYSVSREKKESFPLTVTSAQKNPTAFYLCASSTLAGVETQYFGPGTRLLVL.

The CDR3 nucleotides read TGTGCCAGCAGGACTAGCGGGAACCGAGAGACCCAGTACTTC. Its translation is CASRTSGNRETQYF. The genes are TRBV6-5 and TRBJ2-5; 11 bases agree with TRBD2. V lost 6 bases, J lost 4 bases, and 4 bases stayed unmatched. The CDR3 sequence is 14 residues long. Germline assignment: CDR1 MNHEY and CDR2 SVGAGI.

The chain couples TRBV4-2 to TRBJ2-2, with unresolved D. V lost 1 base and J lost 0, with 6 bases in between. The CDR3 is made up of 15 amino acids. CDR1 and CDR2 (germline): LGHNA, YNFKEQ. The CDR3 reads CASSQVQTNTGELFF. The DNA for the CDR3 is TGTGCCAGCAGCCAAGTACAGACGAACACCGGGGAGCTGTTTTTT.

The chain employs TRBV18 and TRBJ1-5, with TRBD1 identical over 11 bases. This CDR3 contains 15 residues. Germline V gene lookup returns CDR1 KGHSH and CDR2 LQKENI. J lost 1 base, V lost 4 bases, and 0 bases had no gene match. CDR3 residues: CASSRDRGSNQPQHF. The CDR3 coding sequence is TGTGCCAGCTCACGGGACAGGGGGAGCAATCAGCCCCAGCATTTT.

The chain uses TRBV6-4 and TRBJ1-2, with D uncertain. The CDR3 has 15 amino acids. Per germline, CDR1 MRHNA and CDR2 SNTAGT. Trimming left V 2 bases short and J 4 bases short, with 14 bases between. CDR3 amino acids: CASSDGGATAYGYTF. The DNA of the CDR3 is TGTGCCAGCAGTGACGGAGGAGCAACGGCCTATGGCTACACCTTC.

This clone was seen more than once but under ten times. The CDR3 here is CASSSLQDRGGSFF. The CDR3 nucleotides are TGTGCCAGCAGTTCCCTCCAGGACAGGGGAGGGTCTTTCTTT. The chain employs TRBV6-1 and TRBJ1-1, with 9 bases fitting TRBD1. The germline CDR1 and CDR2 sequences are MNHNS and SASEGT. J lost 12 bases, V lost 5 bases, and 13 bases had no gene match. The CDR3 is 14 residues long.

The chain uses TRBV7-2 and TRBJ2-7, with TRBD2 identical over 10 bases. J lost 4 bases, V lost 5 bases, and 5 bases had no gene match. Germline-derived CDR1 and CDR2 are SGHTA and FQGNSA. The CDR3 loop spans 14 amino acids. The DNA of the CDR3 is TGTGCCAGCAGCAATAGCGGGGGGTGGTACGAGCAGTACTTC. The encoded protein is CASSNSGGWYEQYF. The complete variable domain, with remaining parts taken from reference TRBV7-2 and TRBJ2-7, reads GAGVSQSPSNKVTEKGKDVELRCDPISGHTALYWYRQSLGQGLEFLIYFQGNSAPDKSGLPSDRFSAERTGGSVSTLTIQRTQQEDSAVYLCASSNSGGWYEQYFGPGTRLTVT.

The V gene is TRBV10-3, the J gene TRBJ2-1; 8 bases line up with TRBD1. Per germline, CDR1 ENHRY and CDR2 SYGVKD. V shed 6 bases, J shed 6 bases, and the junction held 10 bases outside the gene matches. There are 15 residues in the CDR3. CDR3 nucleotide sequence: TGTGCCATCAGGACTTCGACAGGGGAAAGCAATGAGCAGTTCTTC. Protein sequence: CAIRTSTGESNEQFF.

The rearrangement uses TRBV9 and TRBJ2-2, with no clear D. Deletions cut 2 bases from V and 2 bases from J, with 16 bases between. CDR3 length: 17 amino acids. Looked up from germline, CDR1 is SGDLS and CDR2 is YYNGEE. The CDR3, as DNA: TGTGCCAGCAGCGTGACTGAGAGGAGAACAAACACCGGGGAGCTGTTTTTT. Its protein product is CASSVTERRTNTGELFF.

The chain has TRBV5-5 and TRBJ2-5; TRBD2 is a possible D gene (6 bases). CDR3 length: 13 amino acids. CDR1 is SGHKS, CDR2 YYEKEE, per germline (reference sequence). Trimming took off 2 bases at V and 1 base at J, with 6 bases between the two ends. The CDR3 coding sequence is TGTGCCAGCAGCTTTAGCGGCCAAGAGACCCAGTACTTC. Translating it yields CASSFSGQETQYF.

This clone occurred once. V gene TRBV7-2 combines with J gene TRBJ2-5; D is uncertain. This CDR3 has 12 residues. Per the germline V gene, CDR1 is SGHTA and CDR2 is FQGNSA. The ends were cut back, 5 bases at V and 5 bases at J, with 9 bases in the middle. CDR3 loop: CASSGVAETQYF. The CDR3 DNA is TGTGCCAGCAGCGGAGTTGCGGAGACCCAGTACTTC.

The chain couples TRBV9 to TRBJ2-1; unclear D gene. The V gene lost 0 bases and the J gene lost 0 bases, with 7 bases spanning the gap. This CDR3 region has 15 residues. Germline V gives CDR1 SGDLS, CDR2 YYNGEE. The CDR3 loop reads CASSVVSSSYNEQFF. CDR3 DNA sequence: TGTGCCAGCAGCGTAGTTAGCAGCTCCTACAATGAGCAGTTCTTC.

This rearrangement joins TRBV2 to TRBJ2-1; 9 bases line up with TRBD1. The CDR3 length is 14 residues. The V and J ends lost 7 bases and 6 bases, in that order; junction bases with no gene match: 7. Per germline, CDR1 SNHLY and CDR2 FYNNEI. The CDR3 nucleotides are TGTGCCAGCACTTGGGGACAGGGTGGCAATGAGCAGTTCTTC. Translation gives CASTWGQGGNEQFF.

This chain joins TRBV6-1 and TRBJ2-2; D unresolved. Germline V lookup: CDR1 MNHNS, CDR2 SASEGT. The CDR3 extends over 14 amino acids. Trimming shortened V by 3 bases and J by 6 bases, and 11 bases separated the two germline ends. CDR3 region: CASSDAPGPGELFF. In DNA, the CDR3 is TGTGCCAGCAGTGATGCCCCAGGCCCCGGGGAGCTGTTTTTT.